This TCR beta chain was recorded in a study of OX40 agonist ivuxolimab in advanced cancers. Overall study: Those enrolled were approximately 87% male, with a mean age of around 57 years and ages from roughly 20 to 85. General study results and limits: Among the lowest peripheral clonal expansion occurred in 0.1-3.0 mg/kg partial responders.

Sampled blood was obtained at baseline, cycle 4 day 1, and cycle 7 day 1. This clone was found once. Its matching antigen is unknown. Repertoires were generated with immunoSEQ multiplex PCR, while TCRdb's copy carries only in-frame clones and drops some. Here the sample spans about 99,000 clones, more than 95% being singletons. V was trimmed by 5 bases and J by 8 bases, leaving 10 bases between them. The CDR3 runs to 12 residues. Germline assignment: CDR1 SEHNR and CDR2 FQNEAQ (reference sequence). The material sequenced was CD4+ or CD8+ T cells sorted from blood, taken in a trial of the OX40 agonist ivuxolimab. The rearrangement uses TRBV7-9 and TRBJ2-1; unclear D gene. The clonotype comes from an adult with an advanced solid tumor such as melanoma, head and neck, liver or kidney cancer. CDR3 nucleotide sequence: TGTGCCAGCAGCACCTATGTCTATGAGCAGTTCTTC. Translating it yields CASSTYVYEQFF.